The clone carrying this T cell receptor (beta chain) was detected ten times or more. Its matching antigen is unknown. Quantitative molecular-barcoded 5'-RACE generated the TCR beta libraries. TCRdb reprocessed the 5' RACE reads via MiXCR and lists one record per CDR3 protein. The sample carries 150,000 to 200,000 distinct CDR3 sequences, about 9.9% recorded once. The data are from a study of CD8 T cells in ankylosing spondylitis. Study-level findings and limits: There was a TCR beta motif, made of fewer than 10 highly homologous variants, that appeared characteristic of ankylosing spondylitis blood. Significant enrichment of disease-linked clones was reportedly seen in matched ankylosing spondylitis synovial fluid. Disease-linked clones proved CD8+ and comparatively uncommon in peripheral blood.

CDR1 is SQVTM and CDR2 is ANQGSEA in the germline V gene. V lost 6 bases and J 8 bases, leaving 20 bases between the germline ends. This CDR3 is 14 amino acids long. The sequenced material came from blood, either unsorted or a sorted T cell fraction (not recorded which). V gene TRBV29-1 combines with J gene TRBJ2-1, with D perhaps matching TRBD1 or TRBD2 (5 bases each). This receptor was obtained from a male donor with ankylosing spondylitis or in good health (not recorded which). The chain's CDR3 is CSVGDQSVGYEQFF. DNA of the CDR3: TGCAGCGTGGGGGATCAAAGTGTAGGTTATGAGCAGTTCTTC.